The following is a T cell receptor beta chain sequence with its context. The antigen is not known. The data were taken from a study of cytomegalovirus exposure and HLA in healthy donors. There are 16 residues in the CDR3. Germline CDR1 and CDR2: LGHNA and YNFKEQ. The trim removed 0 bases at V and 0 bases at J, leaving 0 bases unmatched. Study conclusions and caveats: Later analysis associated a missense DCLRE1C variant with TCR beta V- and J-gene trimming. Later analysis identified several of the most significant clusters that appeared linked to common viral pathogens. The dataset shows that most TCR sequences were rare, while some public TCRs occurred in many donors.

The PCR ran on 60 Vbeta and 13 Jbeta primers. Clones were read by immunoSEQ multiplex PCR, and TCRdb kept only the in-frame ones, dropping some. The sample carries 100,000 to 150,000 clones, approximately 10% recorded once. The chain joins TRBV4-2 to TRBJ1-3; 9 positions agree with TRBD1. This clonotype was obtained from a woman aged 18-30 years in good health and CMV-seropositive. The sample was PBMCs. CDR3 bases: TGTGCCAGCAGCCAAGAGACAGGGGGCTCTGGAAACACCATATATTTT. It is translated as CASSQETGGSGNTIYF.